This is a list of T cell receptor beta chains from one sample in a study of a mutant IDH1 vaccine in newly diagnosed glioma. The table came from immunoSEQ multiplex PCR; TCRdb's copy has only in-frame clones and leaves some out. The repertoire holds some 70,000 clones, approximately 85% seen once, with approximately 8% in the top ten. The starting material was PBMCs, obtained from a glioma patient treated with radiotherapy, temozolomide or both. These receptors were collected from a man aged 50-60 years with glioma. The CDR3 runs from the conserved cysteine through the conserved F or W. A D gene is named only where the DNA matches it firmly. Size values are once, few and many counts, or a class for expanded clones, and some rows have none.

size	V	J	length	D	CDR3	DNA
.	TRBV18	TRBJ1-1	16	TRBD1	CASSPKAGGGNTEAFF	TGTGCCAGCTCACCCAAGGCAGGGGGCGGGAACACTGAAGCTTTCTTT
.	TRBV6-1	TRBJ1-5	15	.	CASRAEGHRNQPQHF	TGTGCCAGCAGAGCCGAGGGACACCGCAATCAGCCCCAGCATTTT
.	TRBV18	TRBJ1-2	15	TRBD1	CASSPGQGTGYGYTF	TGTGCCAGCTCACCGGGACAGGGAACGGGTTATGGCTACACCTTC
.	TRBV18	TRBJ1-1	15	.	CASSPPQVVRPEAFF	TGTGCCAGCTCACCACCTCAAGTGGTGCGGCCTGAAGCTTTCTTT
.	TRBV2	TRBJ2-5	14	.	CASSPSSWQETQYF	TGTGCCAGCAGTCCTTCTAGTTGGCAAGAGACCCAGTACTTC
once	TRBV6-5	TRBJ1-1	15	TRBD1	CASSPGGNLNTEAFF	TGTGCCAGCAGTCCAGGGGGGAATTTGAACACTGAAGCTTTCTTT
.	TRBV7-6	TRBJ2-7	15	.	CASSFGGLGRYEQYF	TGTGCCAGCAGCTTCGGAGGGTTAGGTCGGTACGAGCAGTACTTC
.	TRBV5-4	TRBJ2-1	14	TRBD2	CASSTGGRYNEQFF	TGTGCCAGCAGCACGGGGGGGAGGTACAATGAGCAGTTCTTC
.	TRBV9	TRBJ1-2	13	.	CASSVGRQDRYTF	TGTGCCAGCAGCGTCGGGAGACAGGATCGCTACACCTTC
.	TRBV7-2	TRBJ1-2	16	TRBD1	CASSLDAGTGRYGYTF	TGTGCCAGCAGCTTAGACGCCGGGACAGGTCGTTATGGCTACACCTTC
.	TRBV4-1	TRBJ2-7	16	.	CASSQARTGNPYEQYF	TGCGCCAGCAGCCAAGCCCGAACAGGGAACCCCTACGAGCAGTACTTC
.	TRBV19	TRBJ1-2	18	.	CASTPRGTSLRANYGYTF	TGTGCCAGTACCCCCCGGGGGACATCATTAAGGGCTAACTATGGCTACACCTTC
.	TRBV19	TRBJ2-1	14	TRBD2	CASTGLADINEQFF	TGTGCCTCAACAGGACTAGCGGATATCAATGAGCAGTTCTTC
.	TRBV6-1	TRBJ1-4	15	.	CASSEAGAGHEKLFF	TGTGCCAGCAGTGAAGCAGGGGCAGGCCATGAAAAACTGTTTTTT
.	TRBV18	TRBJ2-7	12	TRBD1	CASSPTGEEQYF	TGTGCCAGCTCACCGACAGGGGAAGAGCAGTACTTC
.	TRBV28	TRBJ1-2	13	TRBD1	CASTDRAGYGYTF	TGTGCCAGCACCGACAGGGCTGGCTATGGCTACACCTTC
.	TRBV6-1	TRBJ1-5	16	TRBD1	CASSDRAGGGNQPQHF	TGTGCCAGCAGTGATAGGGCAGGGGGCGGCAATCAGCCCCAGCATTTT
.	TRBV2	TRBJ2-5	13	.	CASGLGRRETQYF	TGTGCCAGCGGGCTGGGGAGGAGAGAGACCCAGTACTTC
.	TRBV7-8	TRBJ2-6	14	.	CASSPSSGANVLTF	TGTGCCAGCAGCCCCAGCTCTGGGGCCAACGTCCTGACTTTC
.	TRBV11-2	TRBJ1-1	14	TRBD1	CASSSQGGNTEAFF	TGTGCCAGCAGCTCACAAGGGGGCAACACTGAAGCTTTCTTT
once	TRBV4-3	TRBJ2-3	17	TRBD2	CASSPRTSGGSTDTQYF	TGCGCCAGCAGCCCAAGGACTAGCGGGGGGAGCACAGATACGCAGTATTTT
.	TRBV20-1	TRBJ2-2	11	.	CSASPIGELFF	TGCAGTGCTAGCCCCATCGGGGAGCTGTTTTTT
once	TRBV6-6	TRBJ1-4	14	.	CASSSQGGVEKLFF	TGTGCCAGCAGTTCACAGGGAGGGGTCGAAAAACTGTTTTTT
.	TRBV15	TRBJ1-2	15	TRBD1	CATSSRGRGNYGYTF	TGTGCCACCAGCAGCAGGGGGCGCGGCAACTATGGCTACACCTTC
.	TRBV7-2	TRBJ2-7	14	.	CASSLGGLRGEQYF	TGTGCCAGCAGCTTAGGAGGGCTTCGGGGCGAGCAGTACTTC
.	TRBV18	TRBJ2-6	13	.	CASSPSAANVLTF	TGTGCCAGCTCACCTAGCGCGGCCAACGTCCTGACTTTC
few	TRBV2	TRBJ1-1	13	.	CASSVGPNTEAFF	TGTGCCAGCAGTGTAGGACCGAACACTGAAGCTTTCTTT
.	TRBV5-1	TRBJ2-3	15	.	CASSLDRMSTDTQYF	TGCGCCAGCAGCTTGGACAGGATGAGCACAGATACGCAGTATTTT
few	TRBV19	TRBJ1-2	16	.	CASSPGGRAGDYGYTF	TGTGCCAGCTCCCCGGGTGGCCGGGCGGGCGACTATGGCTACACCTTC
once	TRBV7-2	TRBJ2-7	14	.	CASSYGRLAYEQYF	TGTGCCAGCAGCTACGGACGGCTAGCCTACGAGCAGTACTTC
.	TRBV2	TRBJ1-5	13	.	CASSERGNQPQHF	TGTGCCAGCAGTGAGCGGGGCAATCAGCCCCAGCATTTT
once	TRBV10-2	TRBJ1-1	13	.	CASLRGAGTEAFF	TGCGCCAGTTTGAGGGGGGCCGGAACTGAAGCTTTCTTT
few	TRBV7-2	TRBJ1-2	16	TRBD1	CASSLSRQGAGNGYTF	TGTGCCAGCAGCTTATCTCGACAGGGGGCGGGGAATGGCTACACCTTC
.	TRBV4-3	TRBJ1-2	14	TRBD1	CASSSGGGLVGYTF	TGCGCCAGCAGCTCAGGGGGGGGGTTAGTTGGCTACACCTTC
.	TRBV5-6	TRBJ1-1	14	TRBD1	CASSWGQPNTEAFF	TGTGCCAGCAGCTGGGGACAGCCGAACACTGAAGCTTTCTTT
.	TRBV5-8	TRBJ2-3	16	TRBD2	CASSLLAGGIPDTQYF	TGTGCCAGCAGCCTCCTAGCGGGGGGAATTCCAGATACGCAGTATTTT
.	TRBV6-1	TRBJ2-5	14	.	CASSELPPQETQYF	TGTGCCAGCAGTGAATTGCCCCCCCAAGAGACCCAGTACTTC
.	TRBV5-6	TRBJ2-7	15	.	CASSLALGAVHEQYF	TGTGCCAGCAGCTTGGCCCTGGGGGCGGTCCACGAGCAGTACTTC
few	TRBV11-2	TRBJ2-7	15	TRBD1	CASSMGQGPSYEQYF	TGTGCCAGCAGCATGGGACAGGGGCCCTCCTACGAGCAGTACTTC
.	TRBV18	TRBJ1-2	16	TRBD1	CASSPDGRGLDYGYTF	TGTGCCAGCTCACCGGACGGCAGGGGGCTGGACTATGGCTACACCTTC
.	TRBV10-2	TRBJ2-3	14	TRBD2	CASTKSGAADTQYF	TGCGCCAGCACGAAAAGCGGGGCCGCAGATACGCAGTATTTT
.	TRBV19	TRBJ1-3	16	TRBD1	CASSSSGTGFGNTIYF	TGTGCCAGTAGTTCCTCCGGGACAGGGTTTGGAAACACCATATATTTT
.	TRBV27	TRBJ2-1	15	.	CASSSGTPQGNEQFF	TGTGCCAGCAGTTCCGGGACACCCCAGGGTAATGAGCAGTTCTTC
once	TRBV6-5	TRBJ2-5	13	.	CASSPGQWETQYF	TGTGCCAGCAGTCCCGGGCAGTGGGAGACCCAGTACTTC
.	TRBV7-8	TRBJ2-7	16	TRBD2	CASSHSRSSGTYEQYF	TGTGCCAGCAGCCATAGTCGGTCTAGCGGGACCTACGAGCAGTACTTC
.	TRBV5-1	TRBJ1-2	15	.	CASSLGQSFNYGYTF	TGCGCCAGCAGCTTGGGACAGTCTTTTAACTATGGCTACACCTTC
.	TRBV18	TRBJ2-7	14	TRBD1	CASSRTGIKYEQYF	TGTGCCAGCTCCAGGACAGGGATAAAGTACGAGCAGTACTTC
.	TRBV10-3	TRBJ1-4	15	TRBD1	CAISEPGTANEKLFF	TGTGCCATCAGTGAGCCCGGGACAGCTAATGAAAAACTGTTTTTT
.	TRBV6-1	TRBJ1-2	18	.	CASSDLVWGTNPNYGYTF	TGTGCCAGCAGTGACCTTGTCTGGGGGACCAACCCTAACTATGGCTACACCTTC
.	TRBV5-1	TRBJ2-1	15	TRBD2	CASSLTTGTKAEQFF	TGCGCCAGCAGCCTTACCACCGGGACTAAGGCTGAGCAGTTCTTC
.	TRBV19	TRBJ1-1	15	.	CASSIGLRLNTEAFF	TGTGCCAGTAGTATAGGGCTCAGGCTGAACACTGAAGCTTTCTTT
once	TRBV30	TRBJ2-1	16	TRBD2	CAWSALGGGGYNEQFF	TGTGCCTGGAGCGCGTTGGGAGGCGGGGGATACAATGAGCAGTTCTTC
.	TRBV14	TRBJ2-1	16	TRBD2	CASSRPSSGSYNEQFF	TGTGCCAGCAGCCGCCCGTCTAGCGGTTCCTACAATGAGCAGTTCTTC
.	TRBV30	TRBJ1-6	13	.	CACLLEGKEALHF	TGTGCCTGCCTCCTTGAGGGGAAGGAGGCCCTCCACTTT
.	TRBV29-1	TRBJ2-1	16	TRBD2	CSVTGTSGSSYNEQFF	TGCAGCGTCACCGGGACTAGCGGTAGCTCCTACAATGAGCAGTTCTTC
.	TRBV6-5	TRBJ2-1	15	TRBD1	CASSYFRQGSDEQFF	TGTGCCAGCAGTTACTTCCGACAGGGTAGTGATGAGCAGTTCTTC
.	TRBV30	TRBJ2-5	13	TRBD2	CAWWGGVDETQYF	TGTGCCTGGTGGGGGGGAGTAGACGAGACCCAGTACTTC
.	TRBV6-4	TRBJ2-3	12	.	CASSDSGHTQYF	TGTGCCAGCAGTGACTCAGGCCATACGCAGTATTTT
few	TRBV18	TRBJ2-3	16	.	CASSPPGGSSTDTQYF	TGTGCCAGCTCACCACCGGGGGGCTCTAGCACAGATACGCAGTATTTT
few	TRBV14	TRBJ2-1	15	.	CASSQDHPRRNQQFF	TGTGCCAGCAGCCAAGATCACCCACGAAGAAACCAGCAGTTCTTC